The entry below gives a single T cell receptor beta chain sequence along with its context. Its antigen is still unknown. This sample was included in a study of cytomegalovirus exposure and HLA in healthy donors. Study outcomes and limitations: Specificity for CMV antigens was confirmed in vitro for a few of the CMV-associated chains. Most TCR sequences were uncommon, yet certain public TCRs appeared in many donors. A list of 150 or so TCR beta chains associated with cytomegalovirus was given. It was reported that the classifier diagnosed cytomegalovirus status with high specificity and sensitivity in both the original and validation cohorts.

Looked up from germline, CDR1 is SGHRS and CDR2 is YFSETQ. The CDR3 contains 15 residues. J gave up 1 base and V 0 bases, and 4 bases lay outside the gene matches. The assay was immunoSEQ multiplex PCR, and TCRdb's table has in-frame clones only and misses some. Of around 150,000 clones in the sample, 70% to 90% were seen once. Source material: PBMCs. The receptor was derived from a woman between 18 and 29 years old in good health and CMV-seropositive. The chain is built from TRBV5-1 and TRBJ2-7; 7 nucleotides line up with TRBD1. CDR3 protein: CASSLGGGASYEQYF. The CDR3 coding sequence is TGCGCCAGCAGCTTGGGAGGGGGCGCATCCTACGAGCAGTACTTC. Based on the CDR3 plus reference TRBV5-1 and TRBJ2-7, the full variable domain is KAGVTQTPRYLIKTRGQQVTLSCSPISGHRSVSWYQQTPGQGLQFLFEYFSETQRNKGNFPGRFSGRQFSNSRSEMNVSTLELGDSALYLCASSLGGGASYEQYFGPGTRLTVT.